This T cell receptor (beta chain) was captured in a study of T-cell reconstitution after alpha-beta-depleted transplantation in children. Study conclusions and caveats: Most T-cell counts and diversity one year after the transplant came from T cells that were newly produced.

This clonotype was detected a few times. Its antigen is still unknown. Unique molecular identifiers were incorporated into the prepared TCRbeta library. TCRdb analysed the PCR reads with MiXCR anew, one entry per CDR3 protein. The sample has around 440,000 distinct CDR3 sequences; 15% to 20% are singletons. Trimming shortened V by 8 bases and J by 5 bases, and 10 bases separated the two germline ends. This CDR3 has 12 amino acids. Germline CDR1 is MNHEY and CDR2 is SVGAGI. This clonotype originated in a boy in the first two years of life who had a stem cell transplant for Wiskott-Aldrich syndrome, so the T cells may come from the graft donor. The source was PBMCs, mostly from graft donor cells, collected 360 days after TCRalphabeta/CD19-depleted stem cell transplant. The chain recombines TRBV6-5 with TRBJ2-1, with unresolved D. CDR3 residues: CASLVGHNEQFF. The CDR3 coding sequence is TGTGCCAGCTTGGTAGGCCACAATGAGCAGTTCTTC.